The rows below give T cell receptor beta chains drawn from one sample of a study of T cells after yellow fever vaccination. TCRdb re-analysed the 5' RACE reads in MiXCR, keeping a single row per CDR3 protein. This repertoire shows under 100,000 distinct CDR3 sequences, less than 6% found once; its top ten account for about two fifths. The sequenced sample was CD8+ T cells sorted from PBMCs, obtained 10 days after the yellow fever booster vaccination. The origin of the receptors is a man aged 18 to 30 who received the YFV17D yellow fever vaccine. CDR3s include the opening cysteine and the closing phenylalanine or tryptophan. The D gene is left open where the match is weak. Some rows mark clone size as missing; the rest say once, few, many or name a class of expanded clone.

D gene	J gene	V gene	clone size	CDR3 DNA	CDR3 protein
TRBD1	TRBJ2-6	TRBV2	.	TGTGCCAGCAGTGGGACAGGGGGCACTGGGGCCAACGTCCTGACTTTC	CASSGTGGTGANVLTF
.	TRBJ1-1	TRBV27	few	TGTGCCAGCAGTCAATGGGGGACGATGAACACTGAAGCTTTCTTT	CASSQWGTMNTEAFF
TRBD2	TRBJ2-2	TRBV5-1	.	TGCGCCAGCAGCATTGGATCCTCGGGACTACCTGACACCGGGGAGCTGTTTTTT	CASSIGSSGLPDTGELFF
.	TRBJ2-1	TRBV15	many	TGTGCCACCAGCAGAGATGGAGGTGAGCAGTTCTTC	CATSRDGGEQFF
.	TRBJ1-5	TRBV4-1	few	TGCGCCAGCAGCCAAGGAGGGTTGGGCAATCAGCCCCAGCATTTT	CASSQGGLGNQPQHF
.	TRBJ1-1	TRBV7-2	.	TGTGCCAGCAGCACCCCGGGGCGAGGTGAAGCTTTCTTT	CASSTPGRGEAFF
.	TRBJ1-4	TRBV4-1	.	TGCGCCAGCAGCCAAACTCTAGCCGCGGGTGAAAAACTGTTTTTT	CASSQTLAAGEKLFF
.	TRBJ2-4	TRBV29-1	many	TGCAGCGTTGAAAAGGGAGAAGCCAAAAACATTCAGTACTTC	CSVEKGEAKNIQYF
.	TRBJ2-7	TRBV6-2/TRBV6-3	few	TGTGCCAGCAGCCCTAGTCTCGATAGCTCCTACGAGCAGTACTTC	CASSPSLDSSYEQYF
TRBD1	TRBJ1-1	TRBV4-1	many	TGCGCCAGCAGCCAAGCGGGACAGGGGACTGAAGCTTTCTTT	CASSQAGQGTEAFF
.	TRBJ2-1	TRBV4-3	.	TGCGCCAGCAGCCAAGGATTGGGGGCGGCGTTCTTC	CASSQGLGAAFF
TRBD1	TRBJ2-5	TRBV10-3	.	TGTGCCATCAGTGCAGGGGGTCAAGAGACCCAGTACTTC	CAISAGGQETQYF
TRBD1	TRBJ2-1	TRBV6-2/TRBV6-3	few	TGTGCCAGCAACCCTGGGGACAGGGTTTACAATGAGCAGTTCTTC	CASNPGDRVYNEQFF
TRBD1	TRBJ2-1	TRBV19	.	TGTGCCAGTAGTATAATTGGGACAGGGGGTAATGAGCAGTTCTTC	CASSIIGTGGNEQFF
.	TRBJ2-2	TRBV12-3/TRBV12-4	few	TGTGCCAGCGGCCATATAGCGGATAACACCGGGGAGCTGTTTTTT	CASGHIADNTGELFF
TRBD1	TRBJ1-6	TRBV6-5	.	TGTGCCAGCGTAGGGTCGACAGGGGGTAATTCACCCCTCCACTTT	CASVGSTGGNSPLHF
.	TRBJ1-2	TRBV5-4	.	TGTGCCAGCAGCTTGGCGGGGGTACAAGGGGGCTACACCTTC	CASSLAGVQGGYTF
.	TRBJ1-2	TRBV7-2	few	TGTGCCAGCAGCTACCCTGGTGGGGGGACAAACTATGGCTACACCTTC	CASSYPGGGTNYGYTF
TRBD1	TRBJ1-1	TRBV29-1	few	TGCAGCGTTGGCAGGGGGTATGCTGAAGCTTTCTTT	CSVGRGYAEAFF
.	TRBJ2-3	TRBV7-9	few	TGTGCCAGCAGCTTAGGACAGGAGGATTTT	CASSLGQEDF
.	TRBJ1-1	TRBV4-2	.	TGTGCCAGCAGCTCTCACAGGGACACTGAAGCTTTCTTT	CASSSHRDTEAFF
.	TRBJ2-1	TRBV11-2	many	TGTGCCAGCAGCTTATCGATAGTGGGGGGAGTTTACAATGAGCAGTTCTTC	CASSLSIVGGVYNEQFF
TRBD1	TRBJ2-1	TRBV4-3	many	TGCGCCAGCAGCCAAGTAGGGGGCTGGGAATACAATGAGCAGTTCTTC	CASSQVGGWEYNEQFF
.	TRBJ2-2	TRBV12-3/TRBV12-4	many	TGTGCCAGCAGGCGGAGGGCCTCGAACACCGGGGAGCTGTTTTTT	CASRRRASNTGELFF
.	TRBJ2-5	TRBV7-9	.	TGTGCCAGCAGCTTAGGAGAGAAGGGTGAGACCCAGTACTTC	CASSLGEKGETQYF
TRBD1	TRBJ1-1	TRBV7-9	.	TGTGCCAGCAGAAACAGGGGGGGGAACACTGAAGCTTTCTTT	CASRNRGGNTEAFF
TRBD1	TRBJ2-2	TRBV5-1	many	TGCGCCAGCAGCGACACAGGGGCCCCGAGGACCGGGGAGCTGTTTTTT	CASSDTGAPRTGELFF
.	TRBJ1-1	TRBV6-5	few	TGTGCCAGCGCTGGGGGATTGAACACTGAAGCTTTCTTT	CASAGGLNTEAFF
.	TRBJ1-1	TRBV24-1	few	TGTGCCACCCCCCATCGATCGGGCGGCGGGGGCACTGAAGCTTTCTTT	CATPHRSGGGGTEAFF
TRBD1	TRBJ2-2	TRBV4-1	few	TGCGCCAGCAGCCAGGGGACAGGGAGGGAGACCGGGGAGCTGTTTTTT	CASSQGTGRETGELFF
TRBD1	TRBJ1-4	TRBV13	.	TGTGCCAGCAGCTTGTCTTCGGACAGGGGTAATGAAAAACTGTTTTTT	CASSLSSDRGNEKLFF
.	TRBJ2-2	TRBV5-1	few	TGCGCCAGCAGCTTTACGGACACGAACACCGGGGAGCTGTTTTTT	CASSFTDTNTGELFF
.	TRBJ2-7	TRBV4-3	.	TGCGCCAGCAGCCAAGTTTTACAGGGTTACGGCTACGAGCAGTACTTC	CASSQVLQGYGYEQYF
.	TRBJ2-3	TRBV7-9	.	TGTGCCAGCAGCTTAGTGGGGGCGGCCGTTAACACAGATACGCAGTATTTT	CASSLVGAAVNTDTQYF
.	TRBJ2-2	TRBV6-2/TRBV6-3	few	TGTGCCAGCAGTTACCCCACCGGGGAGCTGTTTTTT	CASSYPTGELFF
.	TRBJ2-7	TRBV6-5	many	TGTGCCAGCAGTTACTACACCCCGGCCGCAGAAATCTCCTACGAGCAGTACTTC	CASSYYTPAAEISYEQYF
.	TRBJ2-7	TRBV7-9	many	TGTGCCAGCAGTCGGAACTACGAGCAGTACTTC	CASSRNYEQYF
TRBD1	TRBJ2-1	TRBV24-1	few	TGTGCCACCAGTGATGGGGACAGGGGGCTCTCCGCCGAGCAGTTCTTC	CATSDGDRGLSAEQFF
.	TRBJ2-7	TRBV5-5	many	TGTGCCAGCAGCTTGGGGGTCTCCTACGAGCAGTACTTC	CASSLGVSYEQYF
TRBD2	TRBJ2-3	TRBV7-3	few	TGTGCCAGCAGCTTTAGCGGGGGGCTCGGCACAGATACGCAGTATTTT	CASSFSGGLGTDTQYF
TRBD2	TRBJ2-2	TRBV7-6	few	TGTGCCAGCAGCTCCCCCCCGGGACTAGCGGGGGGGCCTCACACCGGGGAGCTGTTTTTT	CASSSPPGLAGGPHTGELFF
.	TRBJ2-2	TRBV7-6	many	TGTGCCAGCAGGGTGGGGCCGAACACCGGGGAGCTGTTTTTT	CASRVGPNTGELFF
TRBD1	TRBJ2-1	TRBV25-1	.	TGTGCCAGCAGTGAATATATTCGAGACAGGGGTCGGGATGAGCAGTTCTTC	CASSEYIRDRGRDEQFF
TRBD1	TRBJ2-2	TRBV6-6	many	TGTGCCAGCAGCCTCCTACTTACAGGGGTCGGGGAGCTGTTTTTT	CASSLLLTGVGELFF
.	TRBJ1-1	TRBV30	few	TGTGCCTGGAGCCCGGGTGGGACTGAAGCTTTCTTT	CAWSPGGTEAFF